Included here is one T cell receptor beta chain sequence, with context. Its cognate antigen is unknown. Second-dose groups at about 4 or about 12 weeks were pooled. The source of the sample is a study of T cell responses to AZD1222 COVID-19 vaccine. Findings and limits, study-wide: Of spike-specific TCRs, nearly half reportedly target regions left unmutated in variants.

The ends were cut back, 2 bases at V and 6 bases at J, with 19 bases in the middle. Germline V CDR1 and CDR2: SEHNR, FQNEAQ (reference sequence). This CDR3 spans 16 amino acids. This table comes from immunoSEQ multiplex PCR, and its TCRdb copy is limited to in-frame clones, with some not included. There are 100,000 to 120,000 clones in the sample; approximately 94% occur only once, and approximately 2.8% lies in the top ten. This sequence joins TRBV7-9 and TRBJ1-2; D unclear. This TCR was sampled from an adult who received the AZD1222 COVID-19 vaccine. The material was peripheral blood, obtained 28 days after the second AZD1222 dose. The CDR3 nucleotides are TGTGCCAGCAGCTTAAGTGCAGGATCAACGTGGGATGGCTACACCTTC. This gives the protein CASSLSAGSTWDGYTF.